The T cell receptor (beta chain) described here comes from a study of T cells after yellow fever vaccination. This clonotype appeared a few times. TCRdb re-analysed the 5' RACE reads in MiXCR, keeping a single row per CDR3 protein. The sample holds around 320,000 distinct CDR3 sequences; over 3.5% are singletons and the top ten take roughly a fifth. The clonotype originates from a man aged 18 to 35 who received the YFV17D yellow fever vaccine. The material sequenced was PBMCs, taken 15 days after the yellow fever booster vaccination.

CDR3 sequence: CASSYRRNNNYGYTF. DNA of the CDR3: TGTGCCAGCAGTTACCGGCGCAACAATAACTATGGCTACACCTTC. The V call is TRBV6-2 or TRBV6-3, the J call TRBJ1-2; no firm D call. CDR1 is MNHEY, CDR2 SVGEGT, per germline. V lost 2 bases and J 1 base, leaving 11 bases between the germline ends. The CDR3 covers 15 residues.